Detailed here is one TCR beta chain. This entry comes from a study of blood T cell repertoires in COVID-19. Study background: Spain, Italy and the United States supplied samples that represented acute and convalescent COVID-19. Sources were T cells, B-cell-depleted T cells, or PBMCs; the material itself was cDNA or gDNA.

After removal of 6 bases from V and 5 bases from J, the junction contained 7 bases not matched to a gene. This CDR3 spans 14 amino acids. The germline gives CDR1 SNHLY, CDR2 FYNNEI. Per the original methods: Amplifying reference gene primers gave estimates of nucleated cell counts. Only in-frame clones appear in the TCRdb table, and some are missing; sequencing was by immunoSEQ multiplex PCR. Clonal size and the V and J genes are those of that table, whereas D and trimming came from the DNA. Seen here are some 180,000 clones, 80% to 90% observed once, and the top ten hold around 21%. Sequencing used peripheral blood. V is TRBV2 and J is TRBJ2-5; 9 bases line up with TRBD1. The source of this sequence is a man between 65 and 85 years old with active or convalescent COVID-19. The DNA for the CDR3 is TGTGCCAGCAGGTACAGGGGGCTGAGTGAGACCCAGTACTTC. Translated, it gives CASRYRGLSETQYF.